These T cell receptor beta chains were read from a single sample in a study of cytomegalovirus exposure and HLA in healthy donors. Profiling relied on immunoSEQ multiplex PCR, and the TCRdb table lists in-frame clones only, not all of them. The table has about 67,000 clones, around 80% seen once. Sequenced material: PBMCs. These receptors were obtained from a man in his forties or fifties in good health and CMV-seronegative. The CDR3 runs from the conserved cysteine through the conserved F or W. The D gene is left open where the match is weak. Expanded clones are given a class, and other clones once, few, many or no size at all.

>TRBJ2-3|TRBD2|TRBV11-1|NA
CASSFLTSGASTDTQYF
TGTGCCAGCAGCTTTCTGACTAGCGGGGCTAGCACAGATACGCAGTATTTT
>TRBJ1-1|NA|TRBV6-1|NA
CASSLGLNTEAFF
TGTGCCAGCAGTTTGGGGCTGAACACTGAAGCTTTCTTT
>TRBJ2-1|NA|TRBV11-2|NA
CASSLGTGVPNEQFF
TGTGCCAGCAGCTTAGGGACGGGAGTCCCCAATGAGCAGTTCTTC
>TRBJ2-1|TRBD2|TRBV19|NA
CATASGSFNNEQFF
TGTGCCACAGCTAGCGGGAGTTTCAACAATGAGCAGTTCTTC
>TRBJ2-1|NA|TRBV10-1|NA
CASSEARPVDEQFF
TGCGCCAGCAGTGAGGCGCGTCCGGTAGATGAGCAGTTCTTC
>TRBJ2-1|NA|TRBV6-5|NA
CASSWRNEQFF
TGTGCCAGCAGTTGGCGGAATGAGCAGTTCTTC
>TRBJ2-3|NA|TRBV15|once
CATSRDPRRLNTDTQYF
TGTGCCACCAGCAGAGATCCTCGGCGGTTAAACACAGATACGCAGTATTTT
>TRBJ1-3|NA|TRBV5-1|NA
CASSLFPPPPDTIYF
TGCGCCAGCAGCTTGTTCCCCCCCCCTCCGGACACCATATATTTT
>TRBJ2-2|NA|TRBV19|NA
CASSRTETNTGELFF
TGTGCCAGTAGTCGGACAGAGACTAACACCGGGGAGCTGTTTTTT
>TRBJ2-3|TRBD2|TRBV5-1|NA
CASSLGGTSPRGEYF
TGCGCCAGCAGCTTGGGAGGGACTAGCCCTCGAGGGGAGTATTTT
>TRBJ1-2|NA|TRBV15|NA
CATSRDLLDYGYTF
TGTGCCACCAGCAGAGATCTCTTAGACTATGGCTACACCTTC
>TRBJ1-1|NA|TRBV5-6|NA
CASSYTQTAEAFF
TGTGCCAGCAGCTACACACAGACAGCTGAAGCTTTCTTT
>TRBJ2-7|TRBD2|TRBV7-2|once
CASSSSGLAGSYEQYF
TGTGCCAGCAGTTCCTCGGGACTAGCTGGGTCTTACGAGCAGTACTTC
>TRBJ2-1|NA|TRBV6-1|NA
CASSTQRTGNVEQFF
TGTGCCAGCAGCACCCAGAGAACAGGGAACGTTGAGCAGTTCTTC
>TRBJ1-2|NA|TRBV7-9|NA
CASSPGQGNYGYTF
TGTGCCAGCAGCCCTGGGCAAGGAAACTATGGCTACACCTTC
>TRBJ2-3|NA|TRBV9|NA
CASSGPRGDTQYF
TGTGCCAGCAGCGGGCCCCGCGGGGATACGCAGTATTTT
>TRBJ2-1|NA|TRBV6-1|NA
CAVHRENYNEQFF
TGTGCCGTCCACAGGGAAAACTACAATGAGCAGTTCTTC
>TRBJ2-5|NA|TRBV5-1|NA
CASSLEGVSETQYF
TGCGCCAGCAGCTTGGAAGGGGTATCGGAGACCCAGTACTTC
>TRBJ2-2|TRBD1|TRBV18|few
CASSQGQTTGELFF
TGTGCCAGCTCACAGGGACAGACCACCGGGGAGCTGTTTTTT
>TRBJ1-5|NA|TRBV27|NA
CASSLSGTRSNQPQHF
TGTGCCAGCAGTTTATCTGGGACAAGGAGCAATCAGCCCCAGCATTTT
>TRBJ2-1|TRBD2|TRBV28|NA
CASSSNPGGSSYNEQFF
TGTGCCAGCAGTTCGAATCCGGGGGGGAGCTCCTACAATGAGCAGTTCTTC
>TRBJ2-5|NA|TRBV2|few
CASSRAGYGETQYF
TGTGCCAGCAGCCGCGCAGGGTATGGGGAGACCCAGTACTTC
>TRBJ1-5|TRBD1|TRBV29-1|NA
CSVGTGLDSNQPQHF
TGCAGCGTTGGGACAGGGCTTGATAGCAATCAGCCCCAGCATTTT
>TRBJ2-3|TRBD2|TRBV7-9|NA
CASSSWRGTDTQYF
TGTGCCAGCAGCTCCTGGCGGGGGACAGATACGCAGTATTTT
>TRBJ2-7|TRBD2|TRBV6-5|NA
CASSYGGGDNPYEQYF
TGTGCCAGCAGTTACGGTGGGGGGGATAATCCCTACGAGCAGTACTTC
>TRBJ2-3|TRBD2|TRBV6-5|NA
CASRGLAGAPDTQYF
TGTGCCAGCAGAGGACTAGCGGGAGCCCCAGATACGCAGTATTTT
>TRBJ2-2|TRBD2|TRBV29-1|once
CSVTGGEKNTGELFF
TGCAGCGTTACGGGGGGAGAAAAGAACACCGGGGAGCTGTTTTTT
>TRBJ2-7|TRBD1|TRBV5-4|NA
CASSLTTGAQYF
TGTGCCAGCAGCCTAACCACAGGGGCTCAGTACTTC
>TRBJ1-5|TRBD1|TRBV6-6|few
CASRLTGTGEQPQHF
TGTGCCAGCAGATTAACCGGGACAGGGGAACAGCCCCAGCATTTT
>TRBJ2-3|TRBD2|TRBV11-2|NA
CASSSLLAGGGRDTQYF
TGTGCCAGCAGCTCACTACTAGCGGGAGGGGGGCGAGATACGCAGTATTTT
>TRBJ2-7|NA|TRBV19|NA
CASSIGPGSSYEQYF
TGTGCCAGTAGTATAGGACCAGGGTCCTCCTACGAGCAGTACTTC
>TRBJ1-5|TRBD1|TRBV15|once
CATSIGQGTQPQHF
TGTGCCACCAGCATCGGACAGGGGACTCAGCCCCAGCATTTT
>TRBJ2-3|TRBD2|TRBV6-1|NA
CASSETRGGVQYF
TGTGCCAGCAGTGAGACACGGGGGGGAGTTCAGTATTTT
>TRBJ2-1|NA|TRBV19|NA
CASSIGADNEQFF
TGTGCCAGTAGTATTGGCGCGGACAATGAGCAGTTCTTC
>TRBJ2-1|NA|TRBV4-2|NA
CASAQTAFTSPERFF
TGTGCCAGCGCTCAGACTGCATTCACTAGCCCGGAGCGGTTCTTC
>TRBJ2-2|NA|TRBV5-4|NA
CASSLVAGSPGELFF
TGTGCCAGCAGCTTGGTGGCAGGGTCACCGGGGGAGCTGTTTTTT
>TRBJ2-5|NA|TRBV7-2|NA
CASRTQGPGSQQETQYF
TGTGCCAGCAGGACACAGGGTCCGGGGAGCCAGCAAGAGACCCAGTACTTC